Below, one T cell receptor beta chain is given with its context. TCRdb's table, derived via immunoSEQ multiplex PCR, lists solely in-frame clones and lacks some. Seen here are some 120,000 clones, approximately 85% observed once, and the top ten hold approximately 30%. V dropped 0 bases and J dropped 6; count of bases not matched to a gene: 7. CDR3 length equals 16 residues. Germline-derived CDR1 and CDR2 are LGHNT and FRNRAP. This sample was included in a study of blood T cell repertoires in COVID-19. Study-level background: The cDNA or gDNA used as material had been derived from T cells, B-cell-depleted T cells, or PBMCs.

The J gene is TRBJ2-3, the V gene TRBV12-5; 9 nucleotides line up with TRBD1. Sequencing was done on a sample of peripheral blood. This sequence was found in a woman at least 80 years old with acute or convalescent COVID-19. CDR3 in DNA: TGTGCTAGTGGTTTGGTACCGGGACAGGGTGGGGATACGCAGTATTTT. Its translation is CASGLVPGQGGDTQYF.